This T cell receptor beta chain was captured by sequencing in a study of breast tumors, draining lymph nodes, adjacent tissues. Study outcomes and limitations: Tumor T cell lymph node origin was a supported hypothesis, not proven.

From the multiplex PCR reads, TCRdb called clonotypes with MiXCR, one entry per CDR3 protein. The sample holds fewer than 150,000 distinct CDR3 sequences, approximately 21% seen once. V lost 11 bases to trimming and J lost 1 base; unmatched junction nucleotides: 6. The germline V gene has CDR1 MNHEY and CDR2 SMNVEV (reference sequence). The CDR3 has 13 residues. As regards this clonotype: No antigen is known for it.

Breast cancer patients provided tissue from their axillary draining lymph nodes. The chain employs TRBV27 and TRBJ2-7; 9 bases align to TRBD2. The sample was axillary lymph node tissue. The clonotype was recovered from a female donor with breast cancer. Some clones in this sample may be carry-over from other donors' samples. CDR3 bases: TGTGCCTGCGGGGGGGCCTTTTCCTACGAGCAGTACTTC. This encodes CACGGAFSYEQYF.